The T cell receptor (beta chain) described here comes from a study of T cells in Graves' hyperthyroidism and ophthalmopathy. RNA transcripts served as the template for amplifying TCR beta CDR3 regions. When the TCR CDR3 underwent first-round RT-PCR, the HTBI primer set was used. TCRdb reprocessed the multiplex PCR reads via MiXCR and lists one record per CDR3 protein. The table shows over 650,000 distinct CDR3 sequences, with roughly 45% occurring only once. Germline assignment: CDR1 LNHDA and CDR2 SQIVND (reference sequence). V lost 11 bases to trimming and J lost 6 bases, with 14 bases between them. The CDR3 spans 13 residues.

The source is an adult man with Graves' disease, either hyperthyroidism or ophthalmopathy (not recorded which). V and J are TRBV19 and TRBJ1-6; TRBD1 is a possible D gene (6 bases). Sequencing input: peripheral blood or thyroid tissue (not recorded which). The CDR3 protein is CASGGPGNSPLHF. The CDR3 region has the DNA TGTGCCTCGGGGGGGCCAGGTAATTCACCCCTCCACTTT.